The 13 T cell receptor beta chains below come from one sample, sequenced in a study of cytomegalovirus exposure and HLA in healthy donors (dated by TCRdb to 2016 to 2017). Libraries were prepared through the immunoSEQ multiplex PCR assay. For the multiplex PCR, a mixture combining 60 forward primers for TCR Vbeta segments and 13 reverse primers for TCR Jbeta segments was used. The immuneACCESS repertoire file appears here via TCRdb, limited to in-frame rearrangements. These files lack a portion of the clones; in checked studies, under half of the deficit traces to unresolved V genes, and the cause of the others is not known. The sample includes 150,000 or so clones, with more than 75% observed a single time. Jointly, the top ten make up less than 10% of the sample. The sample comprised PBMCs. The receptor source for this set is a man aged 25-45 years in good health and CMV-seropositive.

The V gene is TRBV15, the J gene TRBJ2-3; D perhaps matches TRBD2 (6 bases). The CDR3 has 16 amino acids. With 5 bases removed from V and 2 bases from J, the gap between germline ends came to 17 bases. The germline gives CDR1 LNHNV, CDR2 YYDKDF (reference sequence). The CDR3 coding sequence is TGTGCCACCAGCTCTCTTGGGACTTTGTACACAGATACGCAGTATTTT. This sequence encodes CATSSLGTLYTDTQYF.

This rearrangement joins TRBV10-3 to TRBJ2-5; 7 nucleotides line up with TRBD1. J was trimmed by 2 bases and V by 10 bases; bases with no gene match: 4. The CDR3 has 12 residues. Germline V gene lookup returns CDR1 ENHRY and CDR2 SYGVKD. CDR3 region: CATAQGQETQYF. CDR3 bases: TGTGCCACGGCACAGGGGCAAGAGACCCAGTACTTC.

This CDR3 is CASPPGQGNTEAFF. The CDR3, as DNA: TGTGCCAGCCCACCGGGACAGGGGAACACTGAAGCTTTCTTT. The V and J genes are TRBV6-6 and TRBJ1-1; 9 bases fit TRBD1. This CDR3 is 14 amino acids long. The germline CDR1 and CDR2 sequences are MNHNY and SVGAGI (reference sequence). V was clipped by 8 bases and J by 1 base; unmatched bases: 5.

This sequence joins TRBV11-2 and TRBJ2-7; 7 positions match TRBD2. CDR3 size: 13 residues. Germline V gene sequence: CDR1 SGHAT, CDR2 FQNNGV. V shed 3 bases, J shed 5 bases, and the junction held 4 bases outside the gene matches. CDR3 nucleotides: TGTGCCAGCAGCTTCACGGGAGGACACGAGCAGTACTTC. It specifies CASSFTGGHEQYF.

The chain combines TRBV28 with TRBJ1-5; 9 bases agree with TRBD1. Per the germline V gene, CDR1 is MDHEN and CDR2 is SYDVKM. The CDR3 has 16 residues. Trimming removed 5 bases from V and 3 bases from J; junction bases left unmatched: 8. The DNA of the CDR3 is TGTGCCAGCAGTCGGCTTGGGACAGGGCACAATCAGCCCCAGCATTTT. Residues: CASSRLGTGHNQPQHF.

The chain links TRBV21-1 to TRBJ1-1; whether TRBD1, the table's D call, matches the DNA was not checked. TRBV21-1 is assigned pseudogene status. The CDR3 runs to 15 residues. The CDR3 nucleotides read TGTGCCAGCAAGAGGGGGCGAGGATCGAACACTGAAGCTTTCTTT. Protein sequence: CASKRGRGSNTEAFF.

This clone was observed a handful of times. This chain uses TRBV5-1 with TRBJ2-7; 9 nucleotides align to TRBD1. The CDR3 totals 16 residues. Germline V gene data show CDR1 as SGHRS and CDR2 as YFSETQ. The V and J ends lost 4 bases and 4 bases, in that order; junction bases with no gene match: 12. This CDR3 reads CASSPWGGQGFYEQYF. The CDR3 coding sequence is TGCGCCAGCAGCCCGTGGGGCGGACAGGGGTTTTACGAGCAGTACTTC.

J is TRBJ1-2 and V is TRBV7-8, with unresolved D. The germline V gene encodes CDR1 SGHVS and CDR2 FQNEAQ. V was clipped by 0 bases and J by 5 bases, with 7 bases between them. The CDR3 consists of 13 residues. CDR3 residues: CASSLARKYGYTF. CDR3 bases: TGTGCCAGCAGCTTAGCGCGGAAATATGGCTACACCTTC.

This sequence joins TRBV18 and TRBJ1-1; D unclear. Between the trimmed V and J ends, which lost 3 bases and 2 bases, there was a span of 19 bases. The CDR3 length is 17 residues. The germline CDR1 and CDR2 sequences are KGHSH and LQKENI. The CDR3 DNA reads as TGTGCCAGCTCACCCTACGGCGGAAACATACCTAACACTGAAGCTTTCTTT. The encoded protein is CASSPYGGNIPNTEAFF.

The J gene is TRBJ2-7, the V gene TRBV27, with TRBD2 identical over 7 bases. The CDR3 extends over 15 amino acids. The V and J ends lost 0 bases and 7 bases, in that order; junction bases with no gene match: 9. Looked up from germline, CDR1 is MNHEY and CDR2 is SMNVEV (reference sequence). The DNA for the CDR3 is TGTGCCAGCAGTTTATCGAGGTTAGCGGGTGATGAGCAGTACTTC. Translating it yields CASSLSRLAGDEQYF.

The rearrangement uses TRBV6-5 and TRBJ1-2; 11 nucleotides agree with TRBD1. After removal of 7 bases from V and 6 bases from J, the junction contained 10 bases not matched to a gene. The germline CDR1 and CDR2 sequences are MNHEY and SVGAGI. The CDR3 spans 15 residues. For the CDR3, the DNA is TGTGCCAGCACCAAATTGGACAGGGGGCTGGATGGCTACACCTTC. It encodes CASTKLDRGLDGYTF.

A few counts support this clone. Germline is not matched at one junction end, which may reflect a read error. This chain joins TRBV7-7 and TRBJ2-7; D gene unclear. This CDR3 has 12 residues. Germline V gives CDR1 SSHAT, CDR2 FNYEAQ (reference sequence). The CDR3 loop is CASSLALDEQYF. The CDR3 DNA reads TGTGCTAGCAGCTTAGCCCTTGACGAGCAGTACTTC.

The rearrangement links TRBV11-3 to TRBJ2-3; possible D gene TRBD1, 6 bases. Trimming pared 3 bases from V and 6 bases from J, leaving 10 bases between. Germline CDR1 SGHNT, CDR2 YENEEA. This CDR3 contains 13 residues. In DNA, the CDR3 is TGTGCCAGCAGCTTCCAGGGGTCTGATACGCAGTATTTT. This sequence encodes CASSFQGSDTQYF. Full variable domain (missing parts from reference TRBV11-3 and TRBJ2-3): EAGVVQSPRYKIIEKKQPVAFWCNPISGHNTLYWYLQNLGQGPELLIRYENEEAVDDSQLPKDRFSAERLKGVDSTLKIQPAELGDSAVYLCASSFQGSDTQYFGPGTRLTVL.